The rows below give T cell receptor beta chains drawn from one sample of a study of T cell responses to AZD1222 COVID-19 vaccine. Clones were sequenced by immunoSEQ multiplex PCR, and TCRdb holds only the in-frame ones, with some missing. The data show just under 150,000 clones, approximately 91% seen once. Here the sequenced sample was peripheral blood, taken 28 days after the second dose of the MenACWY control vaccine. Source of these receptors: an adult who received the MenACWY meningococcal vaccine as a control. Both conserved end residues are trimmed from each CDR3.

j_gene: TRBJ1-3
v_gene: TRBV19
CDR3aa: ASSISPIY

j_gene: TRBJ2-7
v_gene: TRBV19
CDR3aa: ASMGPYSYEQY

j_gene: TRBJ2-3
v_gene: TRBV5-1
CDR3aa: ASSWAGTGDTQY

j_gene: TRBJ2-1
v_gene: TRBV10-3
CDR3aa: AISGGWTSGVPGVNEQF

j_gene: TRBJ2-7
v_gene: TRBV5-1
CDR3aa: ASSYGYEQY

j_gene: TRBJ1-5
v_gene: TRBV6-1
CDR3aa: ASSEAPQTKRAQH

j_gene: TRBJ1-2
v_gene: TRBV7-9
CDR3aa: ASSSEGAGNGYT

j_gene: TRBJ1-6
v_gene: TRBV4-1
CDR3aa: ASSPYGNNSPLH

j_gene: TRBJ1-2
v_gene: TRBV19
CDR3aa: ASSADRNGYT

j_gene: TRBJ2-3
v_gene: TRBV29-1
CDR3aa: SVEAERDTQY

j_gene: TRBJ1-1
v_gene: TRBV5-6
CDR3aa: ASRFGTSRWAEAF

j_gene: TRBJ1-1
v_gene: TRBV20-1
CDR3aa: SARWGSEAF